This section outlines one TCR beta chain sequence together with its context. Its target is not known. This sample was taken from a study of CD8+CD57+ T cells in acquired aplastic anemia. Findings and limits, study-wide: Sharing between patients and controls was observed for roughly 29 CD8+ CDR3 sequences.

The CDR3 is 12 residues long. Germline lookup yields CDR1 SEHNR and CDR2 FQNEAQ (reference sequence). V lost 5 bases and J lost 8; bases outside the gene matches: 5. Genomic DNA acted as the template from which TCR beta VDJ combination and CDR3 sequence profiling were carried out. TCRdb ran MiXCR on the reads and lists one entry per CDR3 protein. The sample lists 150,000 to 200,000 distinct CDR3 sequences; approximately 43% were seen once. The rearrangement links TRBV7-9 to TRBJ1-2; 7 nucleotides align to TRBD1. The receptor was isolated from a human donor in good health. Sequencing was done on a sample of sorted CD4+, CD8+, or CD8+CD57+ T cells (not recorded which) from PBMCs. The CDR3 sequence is CASSEGARGYTF. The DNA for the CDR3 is TGTGCCAGCAGCGAGGGGGCGCGGGGCTACACCTTC. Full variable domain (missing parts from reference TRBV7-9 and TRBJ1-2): DTGVSQNPRHKITKRGQNVTFRCDPISEHNRLYWYRQTLGQGPEFLTYFQNEAQLEKSRLLSDRFSAERPKGSFSTLEIQRTEQGDSAMYLCASSEGARGYTFGSGTRLTVV.